This T cell receptor (beta chain) was recorded in a study of cytomegalovirus exposure and HLA in healthy donors (dated by TCRdb to the late 2010s). Study-wide context: An earlier analysis of roughly 500 of the donors reported 276 Gb of sequence data and 95 million to 130 million unique TCR beta sequences obtained from approximately 180 million T cells. Approximately 310 gigabases of sequencing data and roughly 80 million unique TCR sequences made up an early release that covered roughly 670 HLA-typed donors. The genetic ancestry cluster associated with self-reported Caucasian donors included about four fifths of the roughly 410 genotyped donors. The aim of the study was to test whether cataloging public T cell receptors could identify signatures of past pathogen exposure. Using immunosequencing, the study profiled T cell repertoires from around 680 subjects and related those repertoires to cytomegalovirus serostatus. Besides the first cohort of 550 to 750 subjects, a separate validation cohort made up of over a hundred different subjects was used. To predict cytomegalovirus infection status, the study combined high-throughput TCR immunosequencing, statistical association of individual TCRs with disease status, and machine learning. In a later analysis, previously published TCR beta repertoires from 666 donors were re-analyzed and high-resolution HLA genotyping was added so that TCR occurrence patterns could be studied. Rather than drawing on any new phenotypic data, the later analysis identified candidate immune exposures from TCR beta sequences and the way those sequences occurred across donors. An earlier analysis of 500 to 650 of the donors applied high-throughput TCR beta sequencing to assess whether each TCR beta V gene segment acted as functional or pseudogenic. Donor age, sex, ethnicity and CMV serostatus were compiled together with the repertoire data. Genome-wide SNP genotypes for about 60% of the roughly 700 donors were used in a later genetic analysis, which treated that subset as a discovery cohort. Every discovery cohort repertoire had been produced on one sequencing platform. Class I and class II HLA loci were covered by the typing at four-digit resolution. The number of typed donors differed by locus: roughly 629-640 for A, B, C, DRB1 and DQB1; some 500 for DQA1; roughly 600 for DPA1; and 400 to 480 for DPB1. Several DR-DQ haplotypes were treated as single units for association and clustering because of strong linkage in the cohort. Among almost 400 genotyped donors of the cohort, an average of about 240,000 unique TCR beta nucleotide sequences were sequenced per donor, around 20% of them non-productive. What the work shows at the level of the full study, not this receptor alone: A later genetic analysis reported fewer N-insertions in productive TCRs among donors in an Asian-associated ancestry cluster than the approximately 700-donor mean. A later analysis found that HLA-associated TCR beta chains were more clonally expanded and had lower generation probabilities than equally common non-associated chains. HLA typing was unavailable for some donors at each locus, so association tests used only the typed subset. Linkage disequilibrium might explain the correlated functional status among segregating V segments, but an unknown experimental factor could not be excluded. The sequencing pipeline was judged likely to have produced a cluster of highly shared sequence variants as a technical artifact. Across donors, most TCR sequences were observed very rarely, whereas some public TCRs were present in many individuals. The presence/absence analyses assumed that sequencing depth was roughly uniform across donors, and that assumption may not be true. According to a later analysis, most CMV-associated TCR beta chains appeared to be HLA-restricted, and the HLA associations seemed to be driven largely by CMV exposure. In a later analysis, TCR association rates were found to vary across HLA loci, with the most associated TCRs seen for DRB1 alleles and the fewest for HLA-C alleles. Cytomegalovirus status was reported to be diagnosed by the classifier with high specificity and sensitivity in both the original and validation cohorts. V-gene and J-gene trimming of TCR beta chains was associated with a missense DCLRE1C variant in a later genetic analysis, and the association was replicated in an independent cohort. Assigning TCR associations to individual alleles was difficult when HLA alleles, especially DR and DQ, strongly co-occurred. This cohort had only TCR beta chains sequenced, and the lack of alpha or paired-chain data limited which features could be detected. In a later analysis, several top co-occurrence clusters were reported to appear linked to parvovirus B19, influenza, CMV and Epstein-Barr virus. The earlier analysis of almost 600 of the donors excluded over 15 rarely observed V segments, including chromosome 9 orphons, because counts were too low. A total of 164 TCR beta chains were listed by the study as associated with cytomegalovirus. In an earlier analysis of some 500 of the donors, most TCR beta V segments appeared in productive rearrangements about 87% or about 30% of the time, broadly matching IMGT annotations. CMV serostatus was the only immune exposure information available for the cohort. The authors suggested that the approach could potentially be extended to other disease states and immunological phenotypes. A later analysis associated 16,951 TCR beta sequences with specific HLA alleles at a false discovery rate of 0.05. Because the 87-base-pair reads could not distinguish some IMGT-functional V segments, including TRBV6-2 and TRBV6-3, those segments were excluded. A further reported finding was that TCR beta sequences accurately predicted the HLA-A and HLA-B alleles for most subjects in the first cohort. Three of the identified cytomegalovirus-associated TCR beta chains were confirmed in vitro to be specific for cytomegalovirus antigens.

Library preparation was by the immunoSEQ multiplex PCR assay. A mixture of 60 forward primers for TCR Vbeta segments and 13 reverse primers for TCR Jbeta segments was used in the multiplex PCR. The CDR3 region of rearranged TCR beta genes was amplified from genomic DNA with a multiplex PCR assay. The amplified TCR beta libraries were sequenced on the Illumina HiSeq System as 87-base-pair reads. From the authors' description of their analysis: In a later analysis, about 80 million unique TCR beta chains were counted across the approximately 640 repertoires, and roughly 10 million of these chains were shared by at least two donors. A nearest-neighbor algorithm error-corrected the raw reads and collapsed the reads into unique sequences, merging closely related sequences to remove PCR and sequencing errors. Alignment of CDR3 sequences to IMGT reference sequences was used to assign V, D and J gene segments. For a sequence to be retained, at least a six-nucleotide match to both a V gene segment and a J gene segment was required. Rearrangements were classified as productive when the CDR3 lacked stop codons and remained in frame with V and J, and all other rearrangements were classified as non-productive. Following IMGT convention, CDR3 was defined as the stretch from the second conserved V-encoded cysteine up to the conserved J-encoded phenylalanine. In an earlier analysis of roughly 610 of the donors, sequences lacking an unambiguous match to a single V gene segment were excluded. An earlier analysis of almost 600 of the donors classified V segments as functional when productive rearrangements were above 56.7% and as segregating when the standard deviation between donors was above 5%. A statistical classification framework was built for diagnosing cytomegalovirus status from the catalog of TCR beta chain sequences. In a later analysis, TCR nucleotide sequences were compared against IMGT/GENE-DB human TR gene sequences so that V and J genes could be assigned. In a later analysis, CDR3 sequences and most-parsimonious VDJ recombination scenarios were assigned using the TCRdist pipeline. A later analysis defined each TCR beta chain by its CDR3 amino acid sequence plus V-gene family, and excluded reads lacking a unique V-gene family. To address suspected cross-contamination and a sequencing artifact, a later analysis removed around 600 highly shared, low-generation-probability nucleotide sequences. For each public chain, a later analysis derived a clonal expansion index from normalized ranks of inferred template counts within each repertoire. Generation probabilities in a later analysis came from a VDJ recombination model fitted to out-of-frame rearrangements, and those results were checked against IGoR. A later analysis scored TCR-TCR, TCR-HLA and TCR-CMV co-occurrence with hypergeometric tests, applying a repertoire-size bias correction to TCR pairs. To estimate false discovery rates, a later analysis permuted the HLA or CMV assignments 20 times. In a later analysis, co-occurring TCRs were grouped with DBSCAN, and TCRdist sequence similarity was added when clustering was performed within HLA-allele-positive subsets. Repertoires with fewer than 30,000 or more than 120,000 public chains, plus five repertoires with anomalous nucleotide sharing, were excluded from co-occurrence clustering. Sourced from immuneACCESS, this table was stored by TCRdb with only in-frame sequences that have V and J called. A share of the clones is absent; for the studies checked, an unresolved V gene accounts for under half, and the remainder has no known explanation. For V, J and clone size, that table is used; D and trimming come from the DNA. This sample holds about 140,000 clones; approximately 85% were observed only once. In total, the top ten clones hold 0.5% to 0.65% of the sample.

The cohort was made up of about 670 healthy bone marrow donors. At the time of sampling, every cohort member was nominally healthy, though immune exposures that went unrecorded were likely present. The donor was CMV seronegative and belonged to the group of several hundred seronegative cohort members. Every donor gave a peripheral blood sample, and the peripheral blood mononuclear cells from that sample were used for TCR beta sequencing. The Qiagen DNeasy Blood Extraction Kit was used to extract genomic DNA from the blood cell samples. Regarding this clone: Its antigen remains unidentified. One base away there is no much larger clone; base qualities are not given.

After removal of 5 bases from V and 4 bases from J, the junction retains 4 bases not matched to a gene. From the cysteine up to the phenylalanine, the CDR3 has a length of 14 residues. Kept here is only the CDR3 DNA, which spans 42 bases and is read in frame from base 1. CDR1 and CDR2, per the germline V gene (reference sequence), are SEHNR and FQNEAQ. The clonotype was recovered from a woman aged 40 to 50 in good health and CMV-seronegative. This sequence uses TRBV7-9 and TRBJ2-3; the junction holds 9 bases that match TRBD2. Sequenced sample: PBMCs. The nucleotides read TGTGCCAGCAGCATTGAGCGGGAGGCAGATACGCAGTATTTT. This gives the protein CASSIEREADTQYF.